This T cell receptor beta chain emerged from a study of cytomegalovirus exposure and HLA in healthy donors. The V and J ends lost 3 bases and 1 base respectively, with 14 bases between them. The CDR3 consists of 15 residues. Germline CDR1 is SGHKS and CDR2 is YYEKEE (reference sequence). The PCR made use of 60 Vbeta and 13 Jbeta primers. Measured with immunoSEQ multiplex PCR; TCRdb has only the in-frame clones, and not every one. The sample holds approximately 190,000 clones, approximately 78% seen once. This rearrangement joins TRBV5-5 to TRBJ2-7; tentative D call: TRBD1 (6 bases). The clonotype comes from a woman between 18 and 30 years old in good health and CMV-seronegative. Sequenced sample: PBMCs. The CDR3: CASSSWSGVSYEQYF. CDR3 DNA: TGTGCCAGCAGCTCTTGGTCAGGGGTATCCTACGAGCAGTACTTC.